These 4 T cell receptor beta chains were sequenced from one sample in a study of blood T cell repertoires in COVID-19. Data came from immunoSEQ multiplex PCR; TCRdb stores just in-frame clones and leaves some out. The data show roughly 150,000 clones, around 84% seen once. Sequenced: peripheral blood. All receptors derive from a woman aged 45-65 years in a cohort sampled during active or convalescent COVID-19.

CDR3 loop: CASSERFAGELFF. The CDR3 DNA follows: TGTGCCAGCAGTGAACGGTTTGCCGGGGAGCTGTTTTTT. V is TRBV6-1 and J is TRBJ2-2; D is undetermined. The CDR3 totals 13 residues. V lost 2 bases to trimming and J lost 6 bases, with 7 bases between them. Germline lookup yields CDR1 MNHNS and CDR2 SASEGT.

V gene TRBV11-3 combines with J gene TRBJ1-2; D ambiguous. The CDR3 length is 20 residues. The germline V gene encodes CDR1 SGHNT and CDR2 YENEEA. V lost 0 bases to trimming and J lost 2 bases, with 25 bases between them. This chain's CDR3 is CASSLDLRRLANHANYGYTF. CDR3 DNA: TGTGCCAGCAGCTTAGATCTAAGGCGGTTAGCTAACCATGCCAACTATGGCTACACCTTC.

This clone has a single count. This chain's CDR3 is CASSLGHLNTEAFF. DNA for the CDR3: TGTGCCAGCAGCCTGGGACACCTGAACACTGAAGCTTTCTTT. The chain employs TRBV7-3 and TRBJ1-1, with D possibly matching TRBD1 (6 bases). This CDR3 comprises 14 residues. Germline assignment: CDR1 SGHTA and CDR2 FQGTGA. V gave up 5 bases and J gave up 0 bases, with 10 bases separating them.

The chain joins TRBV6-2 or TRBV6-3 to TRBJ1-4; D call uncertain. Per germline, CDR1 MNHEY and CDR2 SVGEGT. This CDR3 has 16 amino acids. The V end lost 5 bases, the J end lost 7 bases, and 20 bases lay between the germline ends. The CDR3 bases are TGTGCCAGCAGTACCCGAACAGCTATCTTGGGTGAAAAACTGTTTTTT. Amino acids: CASSTRTAILGEKLFF.